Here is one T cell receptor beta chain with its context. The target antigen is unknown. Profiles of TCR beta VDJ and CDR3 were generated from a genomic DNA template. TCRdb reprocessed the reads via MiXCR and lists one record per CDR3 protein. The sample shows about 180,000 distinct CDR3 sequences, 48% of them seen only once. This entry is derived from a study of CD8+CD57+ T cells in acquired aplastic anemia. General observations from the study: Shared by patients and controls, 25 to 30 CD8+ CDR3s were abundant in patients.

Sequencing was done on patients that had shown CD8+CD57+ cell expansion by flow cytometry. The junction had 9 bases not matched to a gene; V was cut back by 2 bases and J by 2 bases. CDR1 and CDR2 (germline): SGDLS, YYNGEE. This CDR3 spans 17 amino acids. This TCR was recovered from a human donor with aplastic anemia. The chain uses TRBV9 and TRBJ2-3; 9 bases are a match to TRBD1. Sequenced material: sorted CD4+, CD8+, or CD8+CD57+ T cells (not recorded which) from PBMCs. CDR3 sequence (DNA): TGTGCCAGCAGCGTGTCCGGGACAGGGCCCTACACAGATACGCAGTATTTT. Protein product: CASSVSGTGPYTDTQYF.